The rows below give T cell receptor beta chains drawn from one sample of a study of T cell responses to AZD1222 COVID-19 vaccine. This table comes from immunoSEQ multiplex PCR, and its TCRdb copy is limited to in-frame clones, with some not included. The table records 200,000 to 250,000 clones, around 94% of them present only once. The input for sequencing was peripheral blood, taken 28 days after the second dose of the MenACWY control vaccine. These receptors came from an adult who received the MenACWY meningococcal vaccine as a control. The CDR3 runs from the conserved cysteine through the conserved F or W. A D gene is named only where the DNA matches it firmly. Some rows have no size entry. The others give once, few or many, or a class for an expanded clone.

v_call,j_call,d_call,clone_size,cdr3_aa,cdr3_nt
TRBV19,TRBJ1-6,TRBD1,.,CASSILDRGNSPLHF,TGTGCCAGTAGTATCTTGGACAGGGGAAATTCACCCCTCCACTTT
TRBV12-3/TRBV12-4,TRBJ2-7,TRBD1,.,CASTGQGLGEQYF,TGTGCCAGCACGGGACAGGGATTGGGCGAGCAGTACTTC
TRBV30,TRBJ2-2,.,.,CAWSTSPTGELFF,TGTGCCTGGAGTACTAGCCCCACCGGGGAGCTGTTTTTT
TRBV28,TRBJ1-4,TRBD1,.,CASSLSGGGEKLFF,TGTGCCAGCAGTTTATCAGGGGGTGGTGAAAAACTGTTTTTT
TRBV5-8,TRBJ2-7,.,.,CASSLFWGRTRPYEQYF,TGTGCCAGCAGCTTGTTCTGGGGTCGGACAAGGCCGTACGAGCAGTACTTC
TRBV12-3/TRBV12-4,TRBJ2-5,.,.,CASSLSPGETQYF,TGTGCCAGCAGTCTCAGCCCAGGGGAGACCCAGTACTTC
TRBV19,TRBJ1-5,TRBD1,.,CASRDRGKYSNQPQHF,TGTGCCAGTAGGGACAGGGGAAAGTATAGCAATCAGCCCCAGCATTTT
TRBV7-9,TRBJ2-7,.,.,CASSETANEQYF,TGTGCCAGCAGCGAGACGGCTAACGAGCAGTACTTC
TRBV27,TRBJ1-1,.,.,CASSPNARTNTEAFF,TGTGCCAGCAGTCCCAACGCACGGACGAACACTGAAGCTTTCTTT
TRBV4-1,TRBJ1-1,.,.,CASSPGPSAGEAFF,TGCGCCAGCAGCCCCGGACCCTCAGCGGGTGAAGCTTTCTTT
TRBV5-1,TRBJ2-7,.,.,CASSSGIYEQYF,TGCGCCAGCAGCTCTGGAATCTACGAGCAGTACTTC
TRBV6-4,TRBJ2-7,TRBD1,.,CASSGRDRGCEQYF,TGTGCCAGCAGTGGGAGGGACAGGGGATGCGAGCAGTACTTC
TRBV7-2,TRBJ2-5,.,.,CASSLVPGGGLETQYF,TGTGCCAGCAGCTTAGTCCCCGGGGGCGGTCTCGAGACCCAGTACTTC
TRBV28,TRBJ1-2,TRBD1,.,CASSQPQGANGYTF,TGTGCCAGCAGTCAGCCGCAGGGGGCTAATGGCTACACCTTC
TRBV13,TRBJ1-2,TRBD1,.,CASSTSDPGQDYGYTF,TGTGCCAGCAGCACCTCAGACCCCGGACAGGACTATGGCTACACCTTC
TRBV28,TRBJ1-3,TRBD1,.,CASSSGELTGTGGNTIYF,TGTGCCAGCAGTTCGGGGGAGTTAACCGGGACAGGGGGAAACACCATATATTTT
TRBV12-3/TRBV12-4,TRBJ1-1,.,.,CASSHSVPEAFF,TGTGCCAGCAGCCATTCTGTCCCTGAAGCTTTCTTT
TRBV7-3,TRBJ2-2,.,.,CASSSGPKTGELFF,TGTGCCAGCAGCTCGGGACCGAAGACCGGGGAGCTGTTTTTT
TRBV4-1,TRBJ2-7,.,.,CASSQAGEQYF,TGCGCCAGCAGCCAAGCTGGGGAGCAGTACTTC
TRBV28,TRBJ2-4,.,.,CASNQGGTRGLSLAKNIQYF,TGTGCCAGCAACCAAGGGGGGACAAGGGGACTAAGCCTAGCCAAAAACATTCAGTACTTC
TRBV30,TRBJ2-2,.,few,CAWSSTGELFF,TGTGCCTGGAGTTCTACCGGGGAGCTGTTTTTT
TRBV2,TRBJ2-1,.,.,CASRVFSDEQFF,TGTGCCAGCCGGGTCTTTAGCGATGAGCAGTTCTTC
TRBV9,TRBJ1-1,.,.,CASSVSGDGKAEAFF,TGTGCCAGCAGCGTATCAGGGGACGGCAAGGCTGAAGCTTTCTTT
TRBV7-2,TRBJ2-7,.,.,CASTFQGGSYEQYF,TGTGCCAGCACCTTCCAGGGGGGATCCTACGAGCAGTACTTC
TRBV6-2/TRBV6-3,TRBJ2-7,.,.,CASSYPHRGGYEQYF,TGTGCCAGCAGTTACCCCCACAGGGGAGGTTACGAGCAGTACTTC
TRBV5-1,TRBJ1-1,TRBD1,.,CASSPRTGQNTEAFF,TGCGCCAGCAGCCCCCGGACAGGGCAAAACACTGAAGCTTTCTTT
TRBV28,TRBJ1-5,TRBD1,few,CASSPPRGPQPQHF,TGTGCCAGCAGCCCCCCGAGGGGGCCCCAGCCCCAGCATTTT
TRBV28,TRBJ1-4,.,.,CASSLQGAELFF,TGTGCCAGCAGCCTACAGGGAGCGGAACTGTTTTTT
TRBV6-1,TRBJ2-7,TRBD2,few,CASSDLAGASYEQYF,TGTGCCAGCAGTGACCTAGCGGGAGCCTCCTACGAGCAGTACTTC
TRBV9,TRBJ2-3,TRBD2,once,CASSVEGSGGAGDTQYF,TGTGCCAGCAGCGTAGAGGGTAGCGGGGGGGCCGGCGATACGCAGTATTTT
TRBV9,TRBJ1-2,.,.,CASSDEKGYTF,TGTGCCAGCAGCGACGAGAAGGGCTACACCTTC
TRBV7-9,TRBJ1-2,.,once,CASSLGGRSGGYTF,TGTGCCAGCAGCTTAGGGGGTCGATCGGGAGGCTACACCTTC
TRBV4-2,TRBJ1-1,.,.,CASSQDWVGMGAEAFF,TGTGCCAGCAGCCAAGATTGGGTTGGGATGGGGGCTGAAGCTTTCTTT
TRBV7-3,TRBJ2-2,.,.,CASAGSNTGELFF,TGTGCCAGCGCTGGTTCGAACACCGGGGAGCTGTTTTTT